This T cell receptor beta chain stems from a study of tumor-infiltrating lymphocytes in primary liver carcinoma. Germline V gene data show CDR1 as MDHEN and CDR2 as SYDVKM. V lost 6 bases to trimming and J lost 1 base, with 9 bases between them. The CDR3 sequence is 13 residues long. A constant-region primer served to make TCR beta cDNA from approximately 490 ng total RNA. Nested multiplex PCR, run for three rounds with slightly modified ARM-PCR, yielded TCR beta libraries. Investigators reported that the first two PCR rounds, at 9 to 11 cycles each, used TRBV1-TRBV30 forward primers with a C-beta reverse primer. TCRdb analysed the multiplex PCR reads with MiXCR anew, one entry per CDR3 protein. The sample has around 170,000 distinct CDR3 sequences; over 45% are singletons. Blood RNA was derived from unsorted whole blood, and germline DNA was extracted too.

This chain uses TRBV28 with TRBJ2-5; D call uncertain. Sequencing was done on a sample of peripheral blood. The sequence was obtained from a middle-aged man with primary liver carcinoma and hepatitis B virus infection. CDR3 residues: CASSPPRQETQYF. The CDR3 DNA follows: TGTGCCAGCAGCCCCCCCCGCCAAGAGACCCAGTACTTC.